These 8 T cell receptor beta chains originate from one sample sequenced in a study of vaccination effects on CD4 cells after COVID-19 (dated by TCRdb to the early 2020s). After around 11 days of culture, CD4+ T cells were isolated with the EasySep CD4+ T cell isolation kit. Each participant received two doses of an mRNA SARS-CoV-2 vaccine, either BNT162b2 or mRNA-1273. The receptor library was made with the immunoSEQ multiplex PCR assay. TCRdb mirrors the immuneACCESS table, restricted to in-frame sequences. Some clones are absent from its copies; in checked studies, under half trace to an unresolved V gene, and the reason for the others is unknown. Counted in this sample were 45,000 to 55,000 clones; under 80% of them appeared once. 5.5% to 8% of the sample is taken by the ten largest. What these receptors recognize is not known. The source material was CD4+ T cells from PBMCs cultured without peptide, sampled after COVID-19 vaccination. All receptors derive from a human donor who received a COVID-19 vaccine.

This clone was seen a few times. The V call is TRBV10-3, the J call TRBJ1-6, with 8 bases lining up with TRBD1. The J segment lost 8 bases and the V segment lost 0 bases, leaving 6 bases of the junction unmatched. CDR1 is ENHRY and CDR2 is SYGVKD in the germline V gene. The CDR3 covers 16 residues. DNA of the CDR3: TGTGCCATCAGTGAGTCTATCGGACAGGGTTATTCACCCCTCCACTTT. This encodes CAISESIGQGYSPLHF.

This clone was observed a handful of times. This rearrangement joins TRBV9 to TRBJ2-1; D is possibly TRBD2 (6 bases). The CDR3 consists of 16 residues. CDR1 and CDR2 from the germline V gene are SGDLS and YYNGEE. Trimming cost V 0 bases and J 1 base, with 11 bases left between them. CDR3 in amino acids: CASSVGAAGSYNEQFF. Written as DNA, the CDR3 is TGTGCCAGCAGCGTAGGAGCGGCGGGATCCTACAATGAGCAGTTCTTC.

The CDR3 spells CASSFRQNEKLFF. CDR3 nucleotides: TGTGCCAGCAGCTTCAGACAGAATGAAAAACTGTTTTTT. The chain links TRBV5-4 to TRBJ1-4; perhaps TRBD1 as D (5 bases). Looked up from germline, CDR1 is SGHNT and CDR2 is YYREEE (reference sequence). Trimming left V 2 bases short and J 5 bases short, with 7 bases between. The CDR3 has 13 amino acids.

J is TRBJ2-5 and V is TRBV2; D not resolved. Germline V CDR1 and CDR2: SNHLY, FYNNEI. This CDR3 comprises 10 residues. The ends were cut back, 5 bases at V and 4 bases at J, with 2 bases in the middle. The CDR3 DNA is TGTGCCAGCAGTACAGAGACCCAGTACTTC. This sequence encodes CASSTETQYF.

The rearrangement links TRBV6-5 to TRBJ2-1; weak D call: TRBD1 (6 bases). Germline CDR1 and CDR2: MNHEY and SVGAGI. V was cut by 4 bases and J by 5 bases, with 12 bases left in between. The CDR3 length is 14 residues. The CDR3 bases are TGTGCCAGCAGTTTTGCCAGGGGCGACAATGAGCAGTTCTTC. Its translation is CASSFARGDNEQFF.

The V gene is TRBV5-4, the J gene TRBJ2-1, with D tentatively TRBD1 or TRBD2 (7 bases each). This CDR3 has 16 residues. The germline gives CDR1 SGHNT, CDR2 YYREEE (reference sequence). V was clipped by 4 bases and J by 7 bases, with 21 bases between them. The CDR3 DNA follows: TGTGCCAGCAGCACAGCCCCAGGGGGGGTGTCTAATGAGCAGTTCTTC. This translates into CASSTAPGGVSNEQFF.

The CDR3: CASSLSGLPGGYEQYF. For the CDR3, the DNA is TGTGCCAGCAGTTTATCGGGTCTCCCAGGGGGCTACGAGCAGTACTTC. The rearrangement links TRBV27 to TRBJ2-7, with 7 bases fitting TRBD1. Losses at the gene ends were 0 bases for V and 3 bases for J; bases not matched to a gene: 8. CDR1 is MNHEY and CDR2 is SMNVEV in the germline V gene (reference sequence). CDR3 length: 16 residues.

The rearrangement joins TRBV11-2 to TRBJ2-2; the match to TRBD2 covers 14 bases. The CDR3 contains 15 residues. Germline trimming cut 3 bases from V and 6 bases from J; bases unmatched to any gene: 0. CDR1 is SGHAT and CDR2 is FQNNGV in the germline V gene. In DNA, the CDR3 is TGTGCCAGCAGCTTGACTAGCGGGAGGGCCGGGGAGCTGTTTTTT. Translation: CASSLTSGRAGELFF. The whole variable domain, filled in from reference TRBV11-2 and TRBJ2-2, reads EAGVAQSPRYKIIEKRQSVAFWCNPISGHATLYWYQQILGQGPKLLIQFQNNGVVDDSQLPKDRFSAERLKGVDSTLKIQPAKLEDSAVYLCASSLTSGRAGELFFGEGSRLTVL.